Listed below are T cell receptor beta chains from one sample, sequenced in a study of cytomegalovirus exposure and HLA in healthy donors. Profiling relied on immunoSEQ multiplex PCR, and the TCRdb table lists in-frame clones only, not all of them. The repertoire has 160,000 or so clones, around 76% of them found once; the top ten carry over 1.1%. Material: PBMCs. These receptors were obtained from a man aged 60 to 75 in good health and CMV-seronegative. Both conserved end residues are part of each CDR3. Each record gives: J gene, V gene, clone size, D gene, CDR3 DNA, CDR3 protein. The D gene is left open where the match is weak. Clone size is not always given. Where it is, it says once, few, many or a class for expanded clones.

j_gene: TRBJ1-1
v_gene: TRBV5-1
abundance: .
d_gene: TRBD1
CDR3nt: TGCGCCAGCAGTAACGGACAGGCGAACACTGAAGCTTTCTTT
CDR3aa: CASSNGQANTEAFF

j_gene: TRBJ2-7
v_gene: TRBV5-1
abundance: .
d_gene: .
CDR3nt: TGCGCCAGCAGCTTGAGGCAGGGCTCCTACGAGCAGTACTTC
CDR3aa: CASSLRQGSYEQYF

j_gene: TRBJ1-2
v_gene: TRBV5-1
abundance: .
d_gene: .
CDR3nt: TGCGCCAGCAGCTCGAGAATAGCTAACTATGGCTACACCTTC
CDR3aa: CASSSRIANYGYTF

j_gene: TRBJ2-7
v_gene: TRBV6-4
abundance: .
d_gene: TRBD2
CDR3nt: TGTGCCAGCGCCCCACTAGCGGGGGGAGCCTACGAGCAGTACTTC
CDR3aa: CASAPLAGGAYEQYF

j_gene: TRBJ2-7
v_gene: TRBV7-9
abundance: .
d_gene: TRBD2
CDR3nt: TGTGCCAGCAGCCGGGCGGGAGTTGTATCCTACGAGCAGTACTTC
CDR3aa: CASSRAGVVSYEQYF

j_gene: TRBJ1-1
v_gene: TRBV30
abundance: few
d_gene: TRBD1
CDR3nt: TGTGCCTGGAGTGTACGCGACAGGGACACTGAAGCTTTCTTT
CDR3aa: CAWSVRDRDTEAFF

j_gene: TRBJ2-1
v_gene: TRBV27
abundance: .
d_gene: TRBD2
CDR3nt: TGTGCCAGCAATGAAGGGACTAGCGGGAGGGGTGAGCAGTTCTTC
CDR3aa: CASNEGTSGRGEQFF

j_gene: TRBJ2-2
v_gene: TRBV6-6
abundance: .
d_gene: .
CDR3nt: TGTGCCAGCAGTGATTACAGGGCCGGGGAGCTGTTTTTT
CDR3aa: CASSDYRAGELFF

j_gene: TRBJ2-3
v_gene: TRBV11-2
abundance: .
d_gene: .
CDR3nt: TGTGCCAGCAGCTTAGAAGCACTGCCAGATACGCAGTATTTT
CDR3aa: CASSLEALPDTQYF

j_gene: TRBJ2-7
v_gene: TRBV5-1
abundance: .
d_gene: .
CDR3nt: TGCGCCAGCAGCTTATCCGGCTACGAGCAGTACTTC
CDR3aa: CASSLSGYEQYF

j_gene: TRBJ1-4
v_gene: TRBV5-1
abundance: .
d_gene: .
CDR3nt: TGCGCCAGCAGCTTGGGGGACAAGGGCCCCATTGAAAAACTGTTTTTT
CDR3aa: CASSLGDKGPIEKLFF

j_gene: TRBJ1-1
v_gene: TRBV6-1
abundance: .
d_gene: .
CDR3nt: TGTGCCAGCAGTGAACTCCGGGGCAGCGGGTACACTGAAGCTTTCTTT
CDR3aa: CASSELRGSGYTEAFF

j_gene: TRBJ1-6
v_gene: TRBV27
abundance: once
d_gene: .
CDR3nt: TGTGCCAGCAGCCCCGACCAGGGCATCGGGAATTCACCCCTCCACTTT
CDR3aa: CASSPDQGIGNSPLHF

j_gene: TRBJ2-1
v_gene: TRBV6-4
abundance: .
d_gene: TRBD2
CDR3nt: TGTGCCAGCAGTGAGCTAGCGGGAGGATACAATGAGCAGTTCTTC
CDR3aa: CASSELAGGYNEQFF

j_gene: TRBJ2-1
v_gene: TRBV5-1
abundance: .
d_gene: TRBD2
CDR3nt: TGCGCCAGCACCCGGCTAGCGGGGGGTTACAATGAGCAGTTCTTC
CDR3aa: CASTRLAGGYNEQFF

j_gene: TRBJ2-5
v_gene: TRBV5-6
abundance: .
d_gene: .
CDR3nt: TGTGCCAGCAGCTTGGTCTCCAGGGGTGAGACCCAGTACTTC
CDR3aa: CASSLVSRGETQYF

j_gene: TRBJ2-5
v_gene: TRBV5-4
abundance: .
d_gene: TRBD2
CDR3nt: TGTGCCAGCACGGCGGCGGGGGGTCGGTACCAAGAGACCCAGTACTTC
CDR3aa: CASTAAGGRYQETQYF

j_gene: TRBJ1-6
v_gene: TRBV27
abundance: once
d_gene: TRBD1
CDR3nt: TGTGCCAGCAGTTTATGGGCAGGGGGCGGTGATTCACCCCTCCACTTT
CDR3aa: CASSLWAGGGDSPLHF

j_gene: TRBJ1-2
v_gene: TRBV28
abundance: once
d_gene: .
CDR3nt: TGTGCCAGCAGTCCACTGCGGGGGGGCTATGGCTACACCTTC
CDR3aa: CASSPLRGGYGYTF

j_gene: TRBJ2-3
v_gene: TRBV28
abundance: .
d_gene: .
CDR3nt: TGTGCCAGCAGTTTATATCCCCGTACGCAGTATTTT
CDR3aa: CASSLYPRTQYF

j_gene: TRBJ1-2
v_gene: TRBV7-9
abundance: .
d_gene: .
CDR3nt: TGTGCCAGCAGCCCCGACAGCTATGGCTACACCTTC
CDR3aa: CASSPDSYGYTF

j_gene: TRBJ2-7
v_gene: TRBV6-5
abundance: .
d_gene: .
CDR3nt: TGTGCCAGCAGTTATTATCCCTTGAGCTCCTACGAGCAGTACTTC
CDR3aa: CASSYYPLSSYEQYF